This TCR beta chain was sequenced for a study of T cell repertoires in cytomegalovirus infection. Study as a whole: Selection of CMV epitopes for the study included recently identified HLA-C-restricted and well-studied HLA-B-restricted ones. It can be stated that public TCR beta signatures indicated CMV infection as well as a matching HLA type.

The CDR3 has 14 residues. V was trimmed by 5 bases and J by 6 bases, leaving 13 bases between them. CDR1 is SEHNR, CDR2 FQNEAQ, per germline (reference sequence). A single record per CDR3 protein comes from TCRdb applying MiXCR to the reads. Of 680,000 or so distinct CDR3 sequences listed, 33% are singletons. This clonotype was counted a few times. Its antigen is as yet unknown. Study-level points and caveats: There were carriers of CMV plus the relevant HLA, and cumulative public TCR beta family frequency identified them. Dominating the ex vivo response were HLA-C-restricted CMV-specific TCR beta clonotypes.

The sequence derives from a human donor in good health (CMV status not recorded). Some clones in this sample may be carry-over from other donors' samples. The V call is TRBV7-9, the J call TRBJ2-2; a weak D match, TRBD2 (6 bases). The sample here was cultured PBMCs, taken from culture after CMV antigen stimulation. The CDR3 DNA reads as TGTGCCAGCAGCATCGGCGGGGAATCCGGGGAGCTGTTTTTT. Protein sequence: CASSIGGESGELFF.